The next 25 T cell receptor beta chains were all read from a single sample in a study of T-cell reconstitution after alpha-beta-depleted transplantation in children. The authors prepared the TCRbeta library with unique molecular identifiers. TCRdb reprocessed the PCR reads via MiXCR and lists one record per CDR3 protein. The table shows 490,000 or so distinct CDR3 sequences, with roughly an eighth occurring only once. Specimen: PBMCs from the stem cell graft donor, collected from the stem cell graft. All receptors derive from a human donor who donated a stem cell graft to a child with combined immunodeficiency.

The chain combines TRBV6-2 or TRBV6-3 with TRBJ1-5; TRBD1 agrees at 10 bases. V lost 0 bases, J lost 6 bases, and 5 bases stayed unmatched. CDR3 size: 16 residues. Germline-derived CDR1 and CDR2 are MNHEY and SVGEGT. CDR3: CASSYSRDRGIQPQHF. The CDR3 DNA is TGTGCCAGCAGTTACTCGAGGGACAGGGGTATTCAGCCCCAGCATTTT.

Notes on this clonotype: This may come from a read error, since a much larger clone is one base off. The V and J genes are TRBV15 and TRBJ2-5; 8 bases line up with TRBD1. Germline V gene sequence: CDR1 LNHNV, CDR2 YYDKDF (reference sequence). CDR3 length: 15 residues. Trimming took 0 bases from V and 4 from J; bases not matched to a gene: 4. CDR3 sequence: CATSRDGTGTETQYF. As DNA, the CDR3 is TGTGCCACCAGCAGAGACGGGACAGGTACAGAGACCCAGTACTTC.

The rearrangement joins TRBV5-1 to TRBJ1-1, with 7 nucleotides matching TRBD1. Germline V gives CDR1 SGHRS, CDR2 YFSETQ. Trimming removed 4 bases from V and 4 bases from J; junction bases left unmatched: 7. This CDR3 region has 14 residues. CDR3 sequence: CASSPRDSPTEAFF. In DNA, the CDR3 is TGCGCCAGCAGCCCCCGGGACAGCCCCACTGAAGCTTTCTTT.

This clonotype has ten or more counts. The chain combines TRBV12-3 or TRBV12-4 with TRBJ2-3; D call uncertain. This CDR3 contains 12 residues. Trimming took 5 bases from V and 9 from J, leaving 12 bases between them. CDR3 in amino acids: CASSPTSKTQYF. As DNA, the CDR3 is TGTGCCAGCAGTCCCACCTCAAAAACGCAGTATTTT.

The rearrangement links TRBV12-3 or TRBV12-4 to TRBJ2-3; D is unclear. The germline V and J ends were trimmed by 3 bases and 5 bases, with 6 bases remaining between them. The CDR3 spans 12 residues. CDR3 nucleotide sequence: TGTGCCAGCAGTTTGTTGGTAGATACGCAGTATTTT. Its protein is CASSLLVDTQYF.

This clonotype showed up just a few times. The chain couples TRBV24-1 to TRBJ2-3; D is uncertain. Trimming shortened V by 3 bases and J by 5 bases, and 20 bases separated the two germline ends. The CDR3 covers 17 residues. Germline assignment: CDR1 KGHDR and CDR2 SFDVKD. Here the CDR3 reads CATSDSVMRTNQDTQYF. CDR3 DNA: TGTGCCACCAGTGATAGCGTAATGCGGACCAACCAAGATACGCAGTATTTT.

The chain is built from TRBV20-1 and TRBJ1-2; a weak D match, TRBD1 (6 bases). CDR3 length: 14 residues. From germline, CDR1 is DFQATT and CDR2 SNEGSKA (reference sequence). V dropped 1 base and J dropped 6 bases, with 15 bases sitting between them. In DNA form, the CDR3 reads TGCAGTGCTAGAGCAAAGACCCGGACAGATGGCTACACCTTC. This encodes CSARAKTRTDGYTF.

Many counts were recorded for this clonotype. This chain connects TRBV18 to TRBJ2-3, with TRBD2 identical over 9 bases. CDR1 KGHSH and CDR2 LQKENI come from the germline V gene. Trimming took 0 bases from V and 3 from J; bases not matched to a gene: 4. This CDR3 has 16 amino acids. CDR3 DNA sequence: TGTGCCAGCTCACCACCGGCTAGCGGGATGACAGATACGCAGTATTTT. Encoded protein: CASSPPASGMTDTQYF.

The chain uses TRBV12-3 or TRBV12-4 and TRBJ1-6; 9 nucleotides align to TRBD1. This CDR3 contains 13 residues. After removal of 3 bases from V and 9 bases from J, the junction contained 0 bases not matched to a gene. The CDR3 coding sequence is TGTGCCAGCAGTTTGACAGGGGGTTCACCCCTCCACTTT. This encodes CASSLTGGSPLHF.

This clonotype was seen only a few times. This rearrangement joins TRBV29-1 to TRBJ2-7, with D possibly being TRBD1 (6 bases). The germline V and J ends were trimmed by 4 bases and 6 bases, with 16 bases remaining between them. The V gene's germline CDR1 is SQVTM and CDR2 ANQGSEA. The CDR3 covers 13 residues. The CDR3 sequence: CSVGRRGRSEQYF. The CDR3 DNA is TGCAGCGTTGGGCGCAGGGGTCGCAGCGAGCAGTACTTC.

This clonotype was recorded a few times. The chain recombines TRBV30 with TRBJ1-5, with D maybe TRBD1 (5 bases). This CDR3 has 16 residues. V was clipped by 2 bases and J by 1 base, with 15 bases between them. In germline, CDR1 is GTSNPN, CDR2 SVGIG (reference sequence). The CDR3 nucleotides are TGTGCCTGGAGTACCCTCCATCGGGGGAGCAATCAGCCCCAGCATTTT. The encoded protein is CAWSTLHRGSNQPQHF. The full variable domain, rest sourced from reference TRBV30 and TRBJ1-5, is SQTIHQWPATLVQPVGSPLSLECTVEGTSNPNLYWYRQAAGRGLQLLFYSVGIGQISSEVPQNLSASRPQDRQFILSSKKLLLSDSGFYLCAWSTLHRGSNQPQHFGDGTRLSIL.

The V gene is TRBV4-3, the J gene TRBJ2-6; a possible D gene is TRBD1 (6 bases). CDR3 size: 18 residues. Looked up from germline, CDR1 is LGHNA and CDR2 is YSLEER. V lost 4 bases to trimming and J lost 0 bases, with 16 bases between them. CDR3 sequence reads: CASSLTPGHRSGANVLTF. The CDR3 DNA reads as TGCGCCAGCAGCCTCACCCCGGGACACCGCTCTGGGGCCAACGTCCTGACTTTC.

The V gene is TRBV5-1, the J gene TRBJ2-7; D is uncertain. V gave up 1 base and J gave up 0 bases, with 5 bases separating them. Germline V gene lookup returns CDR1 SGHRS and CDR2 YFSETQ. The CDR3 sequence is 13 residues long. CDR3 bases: TGCGCCAGCAGCTTGTCCTTCTCCTACGAGCAGTACTTC. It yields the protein CASSLSFSYEQYF.

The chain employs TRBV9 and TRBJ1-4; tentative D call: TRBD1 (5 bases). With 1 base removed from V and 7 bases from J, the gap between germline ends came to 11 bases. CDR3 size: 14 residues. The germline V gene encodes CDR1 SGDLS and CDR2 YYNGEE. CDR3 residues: CASSVYSGGEKLFF. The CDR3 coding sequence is TGTGCCAGCAGCGTATATTCTGGGGGTGAAAAACTGTTTTTT.

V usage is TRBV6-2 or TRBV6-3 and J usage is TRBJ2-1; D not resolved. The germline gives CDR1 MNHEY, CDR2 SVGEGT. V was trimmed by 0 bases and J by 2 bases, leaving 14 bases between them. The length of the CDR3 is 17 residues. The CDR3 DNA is TGTGCCAGCAGTTACTCGAGCAGGTTAGCAGCCTACAATGAGCAGTTCTTC. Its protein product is CASSYSSRLAAYNEQFF.

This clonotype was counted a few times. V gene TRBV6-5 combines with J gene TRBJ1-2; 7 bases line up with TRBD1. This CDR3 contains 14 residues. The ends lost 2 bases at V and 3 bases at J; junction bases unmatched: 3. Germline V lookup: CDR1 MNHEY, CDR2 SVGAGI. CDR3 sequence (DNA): TGTGCCAGCAGTTACACCGGGACAGACTATGGCTACACCTTC. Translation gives CASSYTGTDYGYTF.

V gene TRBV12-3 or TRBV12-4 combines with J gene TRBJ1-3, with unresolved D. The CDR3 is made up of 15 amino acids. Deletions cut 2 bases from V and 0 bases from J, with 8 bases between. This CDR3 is CASSLRTSSGNTIYF. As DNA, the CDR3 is TGTGCCAGCAGTTTAAGGACCAGCTCTGGAAACACCATATATTTT.

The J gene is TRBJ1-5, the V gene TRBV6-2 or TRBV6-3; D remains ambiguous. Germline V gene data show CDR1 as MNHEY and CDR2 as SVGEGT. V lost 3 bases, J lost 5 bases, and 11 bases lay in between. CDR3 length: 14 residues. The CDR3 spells CASSYLQPHQPQHF. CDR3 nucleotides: TGTGCCAGCAGTTATCTCCAGCCCCATCAGCCCCAGCATTTT.

The CDR3, as DNA: TGTGCCAGCAGCGTAGAAGGTCGTCCCCCGCATACGCAGTATTTT. Translated: CASSVEGRPPHTQYF. This chain joins TRBV9 and TRBJ2-3; D is unresolved. The CDR3 is 15 amino acids. The germline CDR1 and CDR2 sequences are SGDLS and YYNGEE. Between the trimmed V and J ends, which lost 0 bases and 7 bases, there was a span of 15 bases.

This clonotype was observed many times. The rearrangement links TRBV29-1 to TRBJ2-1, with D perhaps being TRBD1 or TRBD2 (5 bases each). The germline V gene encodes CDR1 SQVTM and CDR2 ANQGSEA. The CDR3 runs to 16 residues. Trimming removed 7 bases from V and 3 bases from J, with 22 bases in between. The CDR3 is CSASSLGTVGYNEQFF. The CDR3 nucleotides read TGCAGCGCCTCGTCCCTCGGGACGGTCGGCTACAATGAGCAGTTCTTC.

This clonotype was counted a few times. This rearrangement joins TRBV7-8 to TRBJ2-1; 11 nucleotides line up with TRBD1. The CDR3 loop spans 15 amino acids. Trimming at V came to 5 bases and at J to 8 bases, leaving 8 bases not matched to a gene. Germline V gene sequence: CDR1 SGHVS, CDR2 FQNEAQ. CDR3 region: CASSVRDRGWDEQFF. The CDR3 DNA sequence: TGTGCCAGCAGCGTACGGGACAGGGGGTGGGATGAGCAGTTCTTC.

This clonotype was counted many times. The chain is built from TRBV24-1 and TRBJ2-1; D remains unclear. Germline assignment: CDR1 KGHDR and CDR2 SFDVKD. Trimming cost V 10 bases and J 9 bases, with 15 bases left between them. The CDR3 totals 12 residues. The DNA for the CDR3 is TGTGCCACGGGGTGGGGTGCTACTGAGCAGTTCTTC. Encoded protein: CATGWGATEQFF.

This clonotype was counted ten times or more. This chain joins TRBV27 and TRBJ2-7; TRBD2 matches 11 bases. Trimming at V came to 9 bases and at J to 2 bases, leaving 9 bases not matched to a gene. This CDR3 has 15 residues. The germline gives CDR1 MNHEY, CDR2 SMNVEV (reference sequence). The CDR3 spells CASSIGTSGTYEQYF. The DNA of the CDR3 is TGTGCCAGTTCAATCGGGACTAGCGGAACCTACGAGCAGTACTTC.

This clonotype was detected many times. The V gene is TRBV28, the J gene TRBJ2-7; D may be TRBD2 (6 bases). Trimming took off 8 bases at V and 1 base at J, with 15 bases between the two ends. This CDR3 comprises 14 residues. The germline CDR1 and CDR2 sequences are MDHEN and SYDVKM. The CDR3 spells CASQTTSYSYEQYF. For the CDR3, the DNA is TGTGCCAGCCAAACGACTAGTTATTCCTACGAGCAGTACTTC.

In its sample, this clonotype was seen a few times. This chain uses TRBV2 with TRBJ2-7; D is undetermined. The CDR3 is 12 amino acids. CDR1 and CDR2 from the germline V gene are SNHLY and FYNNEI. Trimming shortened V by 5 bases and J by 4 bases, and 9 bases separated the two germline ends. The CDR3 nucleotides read TGTGCCAGCAGTTGGAACGGATACGAGCAGTACTTC. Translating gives CASSWNGYEQYF.